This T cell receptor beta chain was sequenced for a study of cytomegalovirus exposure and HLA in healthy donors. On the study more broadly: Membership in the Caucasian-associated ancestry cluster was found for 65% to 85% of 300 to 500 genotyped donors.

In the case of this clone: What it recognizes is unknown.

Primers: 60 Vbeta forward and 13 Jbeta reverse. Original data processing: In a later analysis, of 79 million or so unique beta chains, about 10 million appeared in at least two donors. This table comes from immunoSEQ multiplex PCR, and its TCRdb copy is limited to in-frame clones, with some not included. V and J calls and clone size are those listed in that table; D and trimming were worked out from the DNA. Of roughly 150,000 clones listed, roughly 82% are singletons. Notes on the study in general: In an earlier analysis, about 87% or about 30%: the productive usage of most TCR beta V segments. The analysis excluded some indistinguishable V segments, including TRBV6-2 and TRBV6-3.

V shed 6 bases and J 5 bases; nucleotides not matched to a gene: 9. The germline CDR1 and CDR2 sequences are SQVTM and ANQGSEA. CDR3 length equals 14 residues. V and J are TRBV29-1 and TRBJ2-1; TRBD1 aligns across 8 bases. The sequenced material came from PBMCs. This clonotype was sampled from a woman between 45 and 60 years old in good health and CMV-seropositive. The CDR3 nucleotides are TGCAGCGTACCCCCGGGACAGGTTAACAATGAGCAGTTCTTC. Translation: CSVPPGQVNNEQFF.